This section outlines one T cell receptor beta chain sequence together with its context. The CDR3 has 14 residues. Germline CDR1 reads KGHSH; CDR2 reads LQKENI. Trimming took off 3 bases at V and 3 bases at J, with 9 bases between the two ends. Only in-frame clones appear in the TCRdb table, and some are missing; sequencing was by immunoSEQ multiplex PCR. The repertoire holds 50,000 to 60,000 clones, almost 85% seen once, with around 6.6% in the top ten. These data belong to a study of radiotherapy plus CTLA-4 blockade in lung cancer. The receptor was derived from a human donor with non-small cell lung cancer whose response to radiotherapy plus ipilimumab could not be evaluated. This chain joins TRBV18 and TRBJ1-5, with D maybe TRBD1 (5 bases). The material sequenced was peripheral blood, taken from a patient treated with radiotherapy plus ipilimumab. The CDR3 region is CASSPRDDNQPQHF. CDR3 nucleotide sequence: TGTGCCAGCTCACCCAGGGATGACAATCAGCCCCAGCATTTT.